The next 7 T cell receptor beta chains were all read from a single sample in a study of T cell repertoires in cytomegalovirus infection. MiXCR, applied by TCRdb to the reads, yields one record per CDR3 protein. The sample lists some 300,000 distinct CDR3 sequences; around 9.1% were seen once. Sequencing input: PBMCs. These receptors all come from a human donor in good health (CMV status not recorded). Some clones in this sample may be carry-over from other donors' samples.

The table lists this clonotype with many counts. The genes are TRBV6-5 and TRBJ1-2; 9 bases agree with TRBD1. The germline V gene has CDR1 MNHEY and CDR2 SVGAGI. V was pared by 2 bases and J by 4 bases, with 5 bases of the junction left unmatched. This CDR3 region has 15 residues. CDR3 amino acids: CASSYGTGSSYGYTF. In DNA form, the CDR3 reads TGTGCCAGCAGTTACGGGACAGGGAGCAGCTATGGCTACACCTTC.

In its sample, this clonotype was seen many times. The genes are TRBV28 and TRBJ2-7; D might be TRBD1 or TRBD2, each matching 5 bases. This CDR3 is 13 amino acids long. Germline V gene data show CDR1 as MDHEN and CDR2 as SYDVKM. The germline V and J ends were trimmed by 3 bases and 7 bases, with 13 bases remaining between them. CDR3 nucleotides: TGTGCCAGCAGTTTTGAGGGGAACAAAGAGCAGTACGTC. It is translated as CASSFEGNKEQYV.

This clonotype was seen many times. This chain uses TRBV20-1 with TRBJ1-1; 11 bases fit TRBD1. The CDR3 sequence is 15 residues long. CDR1 DFQATT and CDR2 SNEGSKA come from the germline V gene (reference sequence). The ends lost 4 bases at V and 5 bases at J; junction bases unmatched: 9. Here the CDR3 DNA reads TGCAGTGCTATCCCCGTCGGGACAGGGGGAACTGAAGCTTTCTTT. This translates into CSAIPVGTGGTEAFF.

This clonotype came up many times. The chain recombines TRBV15 with TRBJ1-2; D is ambiguous. Germline CDR1 is LNHNV and CDR2 is YYDKDF (reference sequence). The CDR3 covers 15 residues. V was cut by 3 bases and J by 4 bases, with 15 bases left in between. The CDR3 region has the DNA TGTGCCACCAGCAGGACATTTGAGATAGGCTATGGCTACACCTTC. Residues: CATSRTFEIGYGYTF.

There are many counts of this clonotype. The chain couples TRBV5-1 to TRBJ2-5; 10 nucleotides align to TRBD1. V was pared by 4 bases and J by 5 bases, with 8 bases of the junction left unmatched. Germline V gene sequence: CDR1 SGHRS, CDR2 YFSETQ. The CDR3 length is 15 residues. The CDR3 DNA follows: TGCGCCAGCAGCCAACCGACAGGGGGCGAGGAGACCCAGTACTTC. It encodes CASSQPTGGEETQYF.

V is TRBV2 and J is TRBJ2-3, with 8 nucleotides matching TRBD2. The CDR3 spans 15 residues. CDR1 and CDR2 from the germline V gene are SNHLY and FYNNEI. The V gene end was trimmed by 5 bases and the J gene end by 2 bases; junction bases not matched to a gene: 6. CDR3 nucleotide sequence: TGTGCCAGCAGTAGGGTAGCGGGGACCACAGATACGCAGTATTTT. It specifies CASSRVAGTTDTQYF.

In this sample, this clonotype turned up many times. The chain carries TRBV7-6 and TRBJ2-2; 10 bases map to TRBD1. Germline CDR1 is SGHVS and CDR2 is FNYEAQ. This CDR3 contains 16 residues. Trimming cost V 6 bases and J 3 bases; bases outside gene matches: 7. The CDR3 spells CASSPTGGSDTGELFF. CDR3 bases: TGTGCCAGCAGTCCGACAGGGGGCTCGGACACCGGGGAGCTGTTTTTT.